The sequence of this T cell receptor beta chain was determined in a study of graft-versus-host responses after intestinal transplantation. Overall study: Recipients had transplants, and these were multivisceral, liver-intestinal, or isolated intestinal. Once they had received anti-thymocyte globulin induction, all recipients took tacrolimus and steroids for around three years. General observations from the study: Recipient marrow harbored GvH clones, some of which surfaced first in ileum or blood.

This CDR3 comprises 17 residues. V shed 4 bases and J 6 bases; nucleotides not matched to a gene: 12. From germline, CDR1 is SGHTA and CDR2 FQGNSA. In regard to this clone: Its target is unknown.

Using immunoSEQ multiplex PCR, the repertoire was profiled, and TCRdb retains in-frame clones only, with some absent. The repertoire consists of fewer than 60,000 clones, with about 88% occurring once and the leading ten covering around 0.48%. This receptor was identified in a human donor who was the organ donor for an intestinal transplant. The sample was unstimulated CD4+ T cells sorted from spleen or lymph node cells, taken before transplant. This chain joins TRBV7-2 and TRBJ1-4; 9 bases line up with TRBD1. For the CDR3, the DNA is TGTGCCAGCAGCTCCGGGACAGGGTTTTCTTGGGATGAAAAACTGTTTTTT. Its translation: CASSSGTGFSWDEKLFF.